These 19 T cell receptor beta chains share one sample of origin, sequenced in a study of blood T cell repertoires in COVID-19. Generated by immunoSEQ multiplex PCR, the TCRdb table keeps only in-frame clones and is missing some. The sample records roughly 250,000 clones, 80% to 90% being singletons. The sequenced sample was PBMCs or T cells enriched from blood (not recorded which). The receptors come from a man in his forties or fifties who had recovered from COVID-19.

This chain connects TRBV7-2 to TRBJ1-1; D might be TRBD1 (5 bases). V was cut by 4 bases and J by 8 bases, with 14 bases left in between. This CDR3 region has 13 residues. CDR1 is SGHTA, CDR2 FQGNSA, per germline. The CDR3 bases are TGTGCCAGCAGCTCCCGACAGTCGTTCGAAGCTTTCTTT. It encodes CASSSRQSFEAFF.

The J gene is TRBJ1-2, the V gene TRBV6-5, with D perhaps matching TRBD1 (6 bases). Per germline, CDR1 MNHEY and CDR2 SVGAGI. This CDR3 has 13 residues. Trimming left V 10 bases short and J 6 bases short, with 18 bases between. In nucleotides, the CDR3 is TGTGCCACCGAAAAAGTCGGGGGGCATGGCTACACCTTC. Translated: CATEKVGGHGYTF.

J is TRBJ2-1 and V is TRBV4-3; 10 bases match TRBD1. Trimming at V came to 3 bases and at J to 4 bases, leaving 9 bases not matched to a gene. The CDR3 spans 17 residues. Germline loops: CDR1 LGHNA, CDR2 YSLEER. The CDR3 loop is CASSQSTGTGVYNEQFF. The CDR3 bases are TGCGCCAGCAGCCAGTCCACCGGGACAGGGGTATACAATGAGCAGTTCTTC.

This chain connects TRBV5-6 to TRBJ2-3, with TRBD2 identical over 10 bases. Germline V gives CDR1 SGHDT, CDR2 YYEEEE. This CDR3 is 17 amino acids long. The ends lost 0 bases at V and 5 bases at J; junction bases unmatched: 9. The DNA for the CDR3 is TGTGCCAGCAGCTTGGTGGAAGCGGGGGGGCTTGGAGATACGCAGTATTTT. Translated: CASSLVEAGGLGDTQYF. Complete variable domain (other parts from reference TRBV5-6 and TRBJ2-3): DAGVTQSPTHLIKTRGQQVTLRCSPKSGHDTVSWYQQALGQGPQFIFQYYEEEERQRGNFPDRFSGHQFPNYSSELNVNALLLGDSALYLCASSLVEAGGLGDTQYFGPGTRLTVL.

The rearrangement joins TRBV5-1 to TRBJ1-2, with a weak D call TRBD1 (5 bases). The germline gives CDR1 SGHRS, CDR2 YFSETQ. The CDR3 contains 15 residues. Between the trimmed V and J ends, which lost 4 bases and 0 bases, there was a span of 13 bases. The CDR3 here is CASSVLGLTNYGYTF. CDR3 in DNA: TGCGCCAGCAGCGTATTGGGGCTAACTAACTATGGCTACACCTTC.

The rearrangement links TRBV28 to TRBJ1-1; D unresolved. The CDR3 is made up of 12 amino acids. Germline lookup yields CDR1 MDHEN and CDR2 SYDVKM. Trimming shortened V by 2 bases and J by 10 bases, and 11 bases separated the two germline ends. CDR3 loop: CASSLAGIGAFF. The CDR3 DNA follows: TGTGCCAGCAGTTTAGCGGGGATCGGAGCTTTCTTT. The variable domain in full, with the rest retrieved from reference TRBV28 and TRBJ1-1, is DVKVTQSSRYLVKRTGEKVFLECVQDMDHENMFWYRQDPGLGLRLIYFSYDVKMKEKGDIPEGYSVSREKKERFSLILESASTNQTSMYLCASSLAGIGAFFGQGTRLTVV.

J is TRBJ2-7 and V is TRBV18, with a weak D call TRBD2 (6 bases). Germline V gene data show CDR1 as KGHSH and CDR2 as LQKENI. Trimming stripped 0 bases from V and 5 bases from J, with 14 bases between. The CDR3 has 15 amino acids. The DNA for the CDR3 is TGTGCCAGCTCACCACCCGGATGGGCGGGGAACGAGCAGTACTTC. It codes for CASSPPGWAGNEQYF.

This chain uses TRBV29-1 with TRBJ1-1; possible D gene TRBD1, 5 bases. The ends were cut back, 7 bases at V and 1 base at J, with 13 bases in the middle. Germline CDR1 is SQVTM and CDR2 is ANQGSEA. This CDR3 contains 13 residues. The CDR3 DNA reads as TGCAGCGGACATTCTACAGGGAACACTGAAGCTTTCTTT. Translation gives CSGHSTGNTEAFF.

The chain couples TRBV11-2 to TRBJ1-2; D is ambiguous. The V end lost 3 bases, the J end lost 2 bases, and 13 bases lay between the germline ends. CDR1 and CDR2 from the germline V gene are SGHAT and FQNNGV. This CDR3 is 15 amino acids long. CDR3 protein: CASSFFPGWNYGYTF. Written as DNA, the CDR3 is TGTGCCAGCAGCTTCTTTCCGGGTTGGAACTATGGCTACACCTTC.

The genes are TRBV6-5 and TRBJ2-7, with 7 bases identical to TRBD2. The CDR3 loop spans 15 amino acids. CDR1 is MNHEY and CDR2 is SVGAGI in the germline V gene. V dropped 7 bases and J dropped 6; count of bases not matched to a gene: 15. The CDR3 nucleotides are TGTGCCAGCACCGCCGAATGGGGGGGTGGCGGCGAGCAGTACTTC. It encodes CASTAEWGGGGEQYF.

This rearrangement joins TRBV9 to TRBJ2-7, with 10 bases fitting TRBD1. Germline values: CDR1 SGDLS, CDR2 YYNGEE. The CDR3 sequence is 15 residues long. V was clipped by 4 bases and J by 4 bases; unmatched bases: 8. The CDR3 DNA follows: TGTGCCAGCAGCCCCGGGACAGGGGCCCAATACGAGCAGTACTTC. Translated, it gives CASSPGTGAQYEQYF.

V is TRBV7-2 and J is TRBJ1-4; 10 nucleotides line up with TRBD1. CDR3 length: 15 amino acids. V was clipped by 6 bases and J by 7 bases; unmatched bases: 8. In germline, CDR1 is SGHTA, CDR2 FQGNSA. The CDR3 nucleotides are TGTGCCAGCAGAGCCCCCGGGACAGGGGCTGAAAAACTGTTTTTT. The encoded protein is CASRAPGTGAEKLFF.

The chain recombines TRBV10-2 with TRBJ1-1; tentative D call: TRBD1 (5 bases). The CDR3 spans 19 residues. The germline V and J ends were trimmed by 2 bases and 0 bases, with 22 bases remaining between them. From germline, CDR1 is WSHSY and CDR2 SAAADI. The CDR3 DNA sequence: TGCGCCAGCAGTGAGCCCTTTGCCCGGGACTCTGGGCTGAACACTGAAGCTTTCTTT. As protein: CASSEPFARDSGLNTEAFF.

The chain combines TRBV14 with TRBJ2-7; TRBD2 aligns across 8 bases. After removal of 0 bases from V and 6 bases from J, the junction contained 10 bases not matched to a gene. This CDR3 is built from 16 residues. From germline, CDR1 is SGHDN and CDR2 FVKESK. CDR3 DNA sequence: TGTGCCAGCAGCCAAGATACGACTAGCGCGTCCCGCGAGCAGTACTTC. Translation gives CASSQDTTSASREQYF.

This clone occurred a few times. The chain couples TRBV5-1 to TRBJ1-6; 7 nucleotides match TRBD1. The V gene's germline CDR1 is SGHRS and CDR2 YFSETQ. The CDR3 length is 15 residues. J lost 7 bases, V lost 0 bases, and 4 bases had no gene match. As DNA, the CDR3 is TGCGCCAGCAGCTTGGGGGCAGGGGGGAATTCACCCCTCCACTTT. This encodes CASSLGAGGNSPLHF.

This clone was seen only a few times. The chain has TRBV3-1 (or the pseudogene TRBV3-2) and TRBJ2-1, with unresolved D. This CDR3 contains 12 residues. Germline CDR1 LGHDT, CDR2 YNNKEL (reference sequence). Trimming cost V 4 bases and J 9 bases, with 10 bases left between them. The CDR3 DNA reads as TGTGCCAGCAGCCTGGCGGAGAGTGAGCAGTTCTTC. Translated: CASSLAESEQFF.

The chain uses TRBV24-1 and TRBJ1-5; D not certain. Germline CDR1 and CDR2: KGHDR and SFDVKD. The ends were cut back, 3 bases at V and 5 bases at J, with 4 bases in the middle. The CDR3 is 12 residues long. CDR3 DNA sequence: TGTGCCACCAGTGATCCTGATCAGCCCCAGCATTTT. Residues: CATSDPDQPQHF.

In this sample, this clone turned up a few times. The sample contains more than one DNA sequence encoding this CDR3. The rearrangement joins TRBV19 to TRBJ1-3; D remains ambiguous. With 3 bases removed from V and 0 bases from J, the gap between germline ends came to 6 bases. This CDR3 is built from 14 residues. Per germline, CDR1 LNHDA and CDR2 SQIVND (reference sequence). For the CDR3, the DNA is TGTGCCAGTAGTATTGAGAGCTCTGGAAACACCATATATTTT. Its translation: CASSIESSGNTIYF. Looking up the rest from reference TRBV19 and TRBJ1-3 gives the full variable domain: DGGITQSPKYLFRKEGQNVTLSCEQNLNHDAMYWYRQDPGQGLRLIYYSQIVNDFQKGDIAEGYSVSREKKESFPLTVTSAQKNPTAFYLCASSIESSGNTIYFGEGSWLTVV.

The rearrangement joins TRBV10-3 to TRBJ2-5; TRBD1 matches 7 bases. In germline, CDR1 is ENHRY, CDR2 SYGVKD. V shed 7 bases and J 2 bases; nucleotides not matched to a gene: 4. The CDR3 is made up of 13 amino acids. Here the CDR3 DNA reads TGTGCCATCAATCCGACAGGGCAAGAGACCCAGTACTTC. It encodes CAINPTGQETQYF.